This T cell receptor beta chain was sequenced during a study of shared clonotypes between healthy human individuals. Only in-frame clones appear in the TCRdb table, and some are missing; sequencing was by immunoSEQ multiplex PCR. The table includes approximately 1,000,000 clones, around 78% detected once. After removal of 0 bases from V and 1 base from J, the junction contained 2 bases not matched to a gene. CDR1 is SGHAT and CDR2 is FQNNGV in the germline V gene. This CDR3 has 15 residues. The clonotype originates from a young man in good health. Some clones in this sample may be carry-over from other donors' samples. Input material: memory CD4+ T cells from PBMCs. Subset noted: CD45RA-negative fraction. This rearrangement joins TRBV11-2 to TRBJ1-1; 7 bases are a match to TRBD1. The CDR3 spells CASSLDQGGNTEAFF. The CDR3, as DNA: TGTGCCAGCAGCTTAGATCAGGGGGGGAACACTGAAGCTTTCTTT.